This T cell receptor (beta chain) was obtained from a study of blood T cell repertoires in COVID-19 (dated by TCRdb to 2020 to 2021). In the study overall: Samples from collaborators originated in the United States, Italy and Spain and spanned both the acute and convalescent phases of COVID-19. The material from the prospective study consisted of cDNA or gDNA derived from T cells, B-cell-depleted T cells, or PBMCs. Subjects who had been exposed to COVID-19, were actively infected with it, or had recovered from it provided the deeply sampled blood TCRbeta repertoires that made up the dataset. The repertoires were made available in a free public database intended to serve as a resource for research on the immune response to SARS-CoV-2. Samples came from the ongoing ImmuneRACE study (first 160 participants) plus 1,254 subjects from 6 global collaborators. A de-identified subject ID, COVID-19 status, age in years and sex were almost always included in the sample metadata. Where available, HLA class I and class II types were taken from metadata supplied by the sample provider and were not determined by assay-based typing. Overall study results and their limits: How much clinical and demographic metadata was included differed by source and by participant, and the metadata was provided uncurated.

TCRbeta CDR3 regions were amplified from genomic DNA by means of the immunoSEQ Assay, a bias-controlled multiplex PCR. Per the source publication's procedure: The number of nucleated cells in each sample was estimated from the amplification of reference gene primers within the assay. To quantify the absolute abundance of each unique TCRbeta CDR3 rearrangement, sequence reads were collapsed and filtered. For each sample, productive Simpson clonality was calculated by taking the square root of Simpson's diversity index across productive rearrangements. The source is immuneACCESS, and TCRdb retained only in-frame sequences with V and J called. Part of the clones is not carried over; for the studies checked, unresolved V genes explain less than half of this, and the remainder is unexplained. The DNA gave D and trimming, while V, J and clone size come from that table. The sample table contains approximately 250,000 clones; only one count was recorded for just under 85% of them. Of the sample, roughly 15% is held by the ten largest clones.

Cut back by 0 bases and 4 bases, the V and J ends lie 12 bases apart. CDR1 MNHEY and CDR2 SVGAGI are derived from the germline V gene. From the cysteine through the phenylalanine, the CDR3 covers 15 amino acids. Of all the DNA, just the CDR3 is kept, 45 bases in frame from base 1. Enrolling through a virtual design, the prospective study's participants ranged in age from roughly 18 to 90 years and lived across roughly 23 United States geographic areas. To assign participants to cohorts, the prospective study relied on clinical history that participants themselves reported in a screening survey and a study questionnaire. For ImmuneRACE Cohort 3, a participant was defined as recovered based on two consecutive negative NP/OP PCR tests, clearance by a healthcare professional, or resolution of symptoms. Mobile phlebotomists in the prospective study collected whole blood, serum and a nasopharyngeal or oropharyngeal swab from every participant. Additional blood draws and questionnaires over an approximately two-month period could optionally be provided by prospective study participants. Blood samples from the prospective study were shipped frozen or at room temperature prior to DNA extraction.

The sample holds a few counts of this clone. It has no known antigen specificity. Per-base quality was not reported, and no clone a single base away is much larger than it. The rearrangement joined TRBV6-5 to TRBJ1-1; a confident D gene designation cannot be given. This clonotype was sampled from a middle-aged man who had recovered from COVID-19. Sequencing was performed on PBMCs or T cells enriched from blood (not recorded which). DNA sequence: TGTGCCAGCAGTTACTCGATGGGCGGGAGCACTGAAGCTTTCTTT. Translation gives CASSYSMGGSTEAFF.